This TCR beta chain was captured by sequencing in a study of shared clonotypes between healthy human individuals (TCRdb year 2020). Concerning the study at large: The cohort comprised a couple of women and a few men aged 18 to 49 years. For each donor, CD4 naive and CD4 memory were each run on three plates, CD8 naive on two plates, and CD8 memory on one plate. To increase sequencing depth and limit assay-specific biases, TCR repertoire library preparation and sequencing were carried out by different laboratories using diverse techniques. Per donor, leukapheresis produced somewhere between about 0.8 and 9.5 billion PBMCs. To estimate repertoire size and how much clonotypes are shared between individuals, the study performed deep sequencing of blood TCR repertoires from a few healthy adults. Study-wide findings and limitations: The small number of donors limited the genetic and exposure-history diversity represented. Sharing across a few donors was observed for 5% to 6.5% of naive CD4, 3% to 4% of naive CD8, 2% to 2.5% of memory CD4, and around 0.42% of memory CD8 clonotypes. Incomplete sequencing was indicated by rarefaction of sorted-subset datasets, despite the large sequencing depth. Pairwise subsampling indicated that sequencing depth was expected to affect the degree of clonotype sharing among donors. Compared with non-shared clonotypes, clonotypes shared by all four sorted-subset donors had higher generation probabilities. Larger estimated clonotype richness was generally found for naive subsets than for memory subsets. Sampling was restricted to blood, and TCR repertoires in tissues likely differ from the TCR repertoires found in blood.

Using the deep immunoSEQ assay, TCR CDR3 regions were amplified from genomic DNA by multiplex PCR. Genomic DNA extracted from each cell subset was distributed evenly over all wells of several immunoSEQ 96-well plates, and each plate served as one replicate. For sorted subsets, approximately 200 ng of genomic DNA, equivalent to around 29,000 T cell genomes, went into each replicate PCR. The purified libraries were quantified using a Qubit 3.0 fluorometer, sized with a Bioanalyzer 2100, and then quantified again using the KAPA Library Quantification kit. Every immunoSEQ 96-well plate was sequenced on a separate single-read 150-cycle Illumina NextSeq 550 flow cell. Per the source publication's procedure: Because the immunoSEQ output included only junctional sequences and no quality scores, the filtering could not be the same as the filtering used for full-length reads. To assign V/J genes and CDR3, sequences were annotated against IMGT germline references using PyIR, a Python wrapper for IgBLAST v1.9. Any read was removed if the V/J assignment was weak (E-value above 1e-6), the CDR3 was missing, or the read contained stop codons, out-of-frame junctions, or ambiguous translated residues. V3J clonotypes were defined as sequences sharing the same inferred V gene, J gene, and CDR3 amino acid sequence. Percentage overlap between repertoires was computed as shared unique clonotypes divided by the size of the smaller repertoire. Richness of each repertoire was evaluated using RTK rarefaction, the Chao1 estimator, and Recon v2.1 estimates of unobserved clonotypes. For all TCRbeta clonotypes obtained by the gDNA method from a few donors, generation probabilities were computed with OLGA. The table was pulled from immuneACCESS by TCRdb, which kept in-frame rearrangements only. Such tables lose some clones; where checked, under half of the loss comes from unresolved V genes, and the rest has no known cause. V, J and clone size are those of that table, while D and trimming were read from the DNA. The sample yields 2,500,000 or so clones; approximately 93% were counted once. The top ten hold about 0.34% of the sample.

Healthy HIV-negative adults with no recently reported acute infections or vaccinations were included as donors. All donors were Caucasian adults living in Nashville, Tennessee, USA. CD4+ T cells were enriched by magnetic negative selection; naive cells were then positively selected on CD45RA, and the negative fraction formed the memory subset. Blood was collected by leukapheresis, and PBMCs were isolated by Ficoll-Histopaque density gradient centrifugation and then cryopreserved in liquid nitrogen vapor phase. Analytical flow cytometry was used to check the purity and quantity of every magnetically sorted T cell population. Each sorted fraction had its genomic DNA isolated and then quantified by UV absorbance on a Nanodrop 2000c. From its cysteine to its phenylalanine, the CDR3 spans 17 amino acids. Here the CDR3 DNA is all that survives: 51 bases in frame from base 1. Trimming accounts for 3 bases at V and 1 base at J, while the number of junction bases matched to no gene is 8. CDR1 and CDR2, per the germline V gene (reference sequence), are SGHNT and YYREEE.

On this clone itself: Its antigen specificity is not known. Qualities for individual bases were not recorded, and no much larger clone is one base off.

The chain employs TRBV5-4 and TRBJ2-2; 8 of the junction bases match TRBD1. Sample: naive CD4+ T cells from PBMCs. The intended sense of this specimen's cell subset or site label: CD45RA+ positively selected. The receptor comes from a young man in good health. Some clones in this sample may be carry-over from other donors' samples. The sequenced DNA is TGTGCCAGCAGCTCCAAGCAGGGGGCCGAGAACACCGGGGAGCTGTTTTTT. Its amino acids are CASSSKQGAENTGELFF.